What follows describes a single T cell receptor beta chain. Its target is unknown. At one end, the junction sequence differs from germline, possibly due to a read error. Noted time point: week 11, during vaccination. What each vaccine dose contained was 300 ug of mutant IDH1 20-mer peptide, accompanied by topical imiquimod. Donor diagnoses consisted of new WHO grade 3 or 4 IDH1-mutant, ATRX-lost astrocytomas. Germline-derived CDR1 and CDR2 are MNHEY and SMNVEV (reference sequence). The CDR3 contains 16 residues. The sample originates from a study of a mutant IDH1 vaccine in newly diagnosed glioma. Looking at the study overall: Patients underwent eight vaccinations, which took place in weeks 1, 3, 5, 7, 11, 15, 19 and 23. Former treatment meant radiotherapy, temozolomide, or both; the majority had gotten both.

The repertoire was sequenced with immunoSEQ multiplex PCR; TCRdb's copy has only in-frame clones and lacks some. The data hold around 60,000 clones, with over 75% observed a single time. The chain recombines TRBV27 with TRBJ1-5; D not certain. Material: PBMCs, obtained from a glioma patient whose treatment included an IDH1 peptide vaccine. This receptor was obtained from a man aged 40-49 years with glioma. CDR3 nucleotides: TGTGCCAGCACCGCGACGGCGGACCCTAGCACTCAGCCCCAGCATTTT. Amino acids: CASTATADPSTQPQHF.